A single sample gave rise to the 21 T cell receptor beta chains below, sequenced in a study of shared clonotypes between healthy human individuals. The protocol was immunoSEQ multiplex PCR, while the TCRdb copy is restricted to in-frame clones and leaves out a portion. The sample lists 1,500,000 or so clones; 98% were seen once. Input material: naive CD4+ T cells sorted from blood. Noted subset: CD45RA+ positively selected. The receptors derive from a man aged 25-40 years in good health.

The table lists this clone with a count of one. The CDR3 region has the DNA TGTGCCAGACAGCCTTCAGACGTAAAACCTAATCAGCCCCAGCATTTT. The encoded protein is CARQPSDVKPNQPQHF. The rearrangement uses TRBV5-3 and TRBJ1-5, with D uncertain. TRBV5-3 is known as an ORF, though its function is uncertain. The ends were cut back, 7 bases at V and 4 bases at J, with 21 bases in the middle. This CDR3 has 16 amino acids.

The chain couples TRBV5-1 to TRBJ2-7; 10 bases align to TRBD1. The CDR3 is 15 residues long. Germline V gene lookup returns CDR1 SGHRS and CDR2 YFSETQ. Germline trimming cut 4 bases from V and 5 bases from J; bases unmatched to any gene: 9. The CDR3 sequence is CASSVRDRGDNEQYF. The DNA of the CDR3 is TGCGCCAGCAGCGTCCGGGACAGGGGTGACAACGAGCAGTACTTC.

This chain uses TRBV5-8 with TRBJ1-5; a weak D match, TRBD1 (6 bases). There are 15 residues in the CDR3. The V and J ends lost 3 bases and 7 bases respectively, with 17 bases between them. The germline CDR1 and CDR2 sequences are SGHTS and YDEGEE. CDR3 DNA sequence: TGTGCCAGCAGCTCGCGTCAGGGGCCCCGCCAGCCCCAGCATTTT. Encoded protein: CASSSRQGPRQPQHF.

This rearrangement joins TRBV2 to TRBJ1-2; unclear D gene. Trimming took 5 bases from V and 7 from J, leaving 23 bases between them. CDR3 size: 16 residues. Germline V gives CDR1 SNHLY, CDR2 FYNNEI. CDR3 protein: CASSPPDFIQWGGYTF. DNA for the CDR3: TGTGCCAGCAGTCCACCGGATTTCATACAGTGGGGTGGCTACACCTTC. Filled out from reference TRBV2 and TRBJ1-2, the complete variable domain reads EPEVTQTPSHQVTQMGQEVILRCVPISNHLYFYWYRQILGQKVEFLVSFYNNEISEKSEIFDDQFSVERPDGSNFTLKIRSTKLEDSAMYFCASSPPDFIQWGGYTFGSGTRLTVV.

V usage is TRBV11-2 and J usage is TRBJ2-4; D remains ambiguous. Between the trimmed V and J ends, which lost 2 bases and 12 bases, there was a span of 14 bases. This CDR3 is built from 13 residues. Per germline, CDR1 SGHAT and CDR2 FQNNGV. DNA of the CDR3: TGTGCCAGCAGCTTACCCGGCCGCCTAGGTCAGTACTTC. This encodes CASSLPGRLGQYF.

This clone has just one count. Written as DNA, the CDR3 is TGCAGCGTTGTTCTTACCTATGGCTACACCTTC. Its protein is CSVVLTYGYTF. The genes are TRBV29-1 and TRBJ1-2; D ambiguous. The CDR3 runs 11 residues. Trimming took off 4 bases at V and 4 bases at J, with 7 bases between the two ends. Germline values: CDR1 SQVTM, CDR2 ANQGSEA. Using reference TRBV29-1 and TRBJ1-2 for the parts outside the CDR3, the full variable domain is SAVISQKPSRDICQRGTSLTIQCQVDSQVTMMFWYRQQPGQSLTLIATANQGSEATYESGFVIDKFPISRPNLTFSTLTVSNMSPEDSSIYLCSVVLTYGYTFGSGTRLTVV.

The rearrangement uses TRBV18 and TRBJ2-7, with D perhaps given as TRBD1 or TRBD2 (5 bases each). The CDR3 is 15 amino acids. Germline-derived CDR1 and CDR2 are KGHSH and LQKENI. V lost 0 bases, J lost 2 bases, and 11 bases lay in between. CDR3 protein: CASSPPGTYAYEQYF. The CDR3, as DNA: TGTGCCAGCTCACCACCTGGGACGTACGCCTACGAGCAGTACTTC.

The chain carries TRBV18 and TRBJ2-7; 11 bases agree with TRBD2. V was clipped by 3 bases and J by 5 bases; unmatched bases: 9. The CDR3 covers 16 residues. The germline CDR1 and CDR2 sequences are KGHSH and LQKENI. The CDR3: CASSPQASGRFHEQYF. The CDR3 DNA sequence: TGTGCCAGCTCACCTCAGGCTAGCGGGAGGTTCCACGAGCAGTACTTC.

The chain carries TRBV5-1 and TRBJ2-7; TRBD2 aligns across 11 bases. V shed 3 bases and J 4 bases; nucleotides not matched to a gene: 9. Per the germline V gene, CDR1 is SGHRS and CDR2 is YFSETQ. The CDR3 is 16 residues long. The CDR3 region has the DNA TGCGCCAGCAGCTCGGCCATTAGCGGGAGGGCATACGAGCAGTACTTC. This sequence encodes CASSSAISGRAYEQYF.

The V gene is TRBV5-1, the J gene TRBJ2-7, with no clear D. The CDR3 runs 14 residues. Per the germline V gene, CDR1 is SGHRS and CDR2 is YFSETQ. Trimming pared 4 bases from V and 2 bases from J, leaving 13 bases between. CDR3 amino acids: CASSLRSFPYEQYF. The CDR3 region has the DNA TGCGCCAGCAGCCTAAGGAGCTTCCCCTACGAGCAGTACTTC.

There are a few counts of this clone. This sequence joins TRBV6-1 and TRBJ1-2, with a tentative D call TRBD1 (6 bases). V was trimmed by 4 bases and J by 4 bases, leaving 13 bases between them. The V gene's germline CDR1 is MNHNS and CDR2 SASEGT. The CDR3 has 14 residues. The CDR3 DNA reads TGTGCCAGCAGTGCAGGGATACAGGGCTATGGCTACACCTTC. It is translated as CASSAGIQGYGYTF.

This chain links TRBV9 with TRBJ2-7, with D tentatively TRBD1 (5 bases). This CDR3 has 14 residues. The V and J ends lost 3 bases and 3 bases respectively, with 13 bases between them. Germline V gives CDR1 SGDLS, CDR2 YYNGEE. CDR3 region: CASSATFRGYEQYF. In DNA form, the CDR3 reads TGTGCCAGCAGCGCCACATTTAGGGGCTACGAGCAGTACTTC.

This clone appeared once. This chain uses TRBV18 with TRBJ1-2; TRBD1 aligns across 7 bases. V trimming: 0 bases; J trimming: 0 bases; junction bases outside the gene matches: 10. Germline CDR1 and CDR2: KGHSH and LQKENI. The CDR3 extends over 18 amino acids. This CDR3 is CASSPPGLGQVTNYGYTF. The CDR3 DNA reads TGTGCCAGCTCACCACCTGGGCTCGGACAGGTTACTAACTATGGCTACACCTTC.

The V gene is TRBV10-3, the J gene TRBJ2-1; 10 bases map to TRBD2. Germline V gene sequence: CDR1 ENHRY, CDR2 SYGVKD. The CDR3 has 14 residues. V lost 4 bases to trimming and J lost 5 bases; unmatched junction nucleotides: 2. CDR3 sequence (DNA): TGTGCCATCAGTGGGACTAGCGGCGACAATGAGCAGTTCTTC. Translated: CAISGTSGDNEQFF.

The chain is built from TRBV7-8 and TRBJ2-2; D may be TRBD2 (6 bases). This CDR3 comprises 14 residues. The germline V gene encodes CDR1 SGHVS and CDR2 FQNEAQ. V was clipped by 5 bases and J by 0 bases, with 7 bases between them. The CDR3 region is CASSRLANTGELFF. CDR3 sequence (DNA): TGTGCCAGCAGCAGACTAGCGAACACCGGGGAGCTGTTTTTT.

The genes are TRBV5-1 and TRBJ2-7, with TRBD2 identical over 10 bases. Germline V gives CDR1 SGHRS, CDR2 YFSETQ. J was trimmed by 6 bases and V by 2 bases; bases with no gene match: 5. The CDR3 has 14 residues. CDR3 coding DNA: TGCGCCAGCAGCTTAGCGGGAGGGCCGGTCGAGCAGTACTTC. Translated, it gives CASSLAGGPVEQYF.

This rearrangement joins TRBV15 to TRBJ2-1, with 10 nucleotides matching TRBD2. CDR1 and CDR2 from the germline V gene are LNHNV and YYDKDF (reference sequence). Unmatched junction bases numbered 11, after V lost 0 bases and J lost 9 bases. The CDR3 is 17 residues long. CDR3 protein: CATSRDKVAGGFGEQFF. For the CDR3, the DNA is TGTGCCACCAGCAGAGATAAAGTAGCGGGAGGATTCGGTGAGCAGTTCTTC.

DNA for the CDR3: TGTGCCAGCAGTGCCCCGGTTGAGCAGTTCTTC. Its protein product is CASSAPVEQFF. V is TRBV28 and J is TRBJ2-1; D is undetermined. CDR3 length equals 11 residues. Germline V gene lookup returns CDR1 MDHEN and CDR2 SYDVKM. Trimming shortened V by 5 bases and J by 9 bases, and 8 bases separated the two germline ends.

As to this clone: Other DNA sequences from this sample encode an identical CDR3 as well. V and J are TRBV18 and TRBJ2-1, with D unclear. This CDR3 has 15 residues. CDR1 KGHSH and CDR2 LQKENI come from the germline V gene. Trimming removed 0 bases at V and 0 bases at J, with 6 bases between. CDR3 protein: CASSPPSSSYNEQFF. CDR3 coding DNA: TGTGCCAGCTCACCACCTTCCTCCTCCTACAATGAGCAGTTCTTC.

J is TRBJ2-3 and V is TRBV19; 9 bases fit TRBD1. This CDR3 region has 15 residues. Germline CDR1 is LNHDA and CDR2 is SQIVND (reference sequence). V trimming: 2 bases; J trimming: 3 bases; junction bases outside the gene matches: 3. The CDR3 spells CASSIIGTGTDTQYF. CDR3 coding DNA: TGTGCCAGTAGTATAATTGGGACAGGGACAGATACGCAGTATTTT. The entire variable domain, with the rest obtained from reference TRBV19 and TRBJ2-3, is as follows: DGGITQSPKYLFRKEGQNVTLSCEQNLNHDAMYWYRQDPGQGLRLIYYSQIVNDFQKGDIAEGYSVSREKKESFPLTVTSAQKNPTAFYLCASSIIGTGTDTQYFGPGTRLTVL.

The chain links TRBV11-1 to TRBJ1-3; D gene ambiguous. Trimming pared 5 bases from V and 2 bases from J, leaving 10 bases between. This CDR3 comprises 14 residues. CDR1 is SGHAT, CDR2 FQDESV, per germline (reference sequence). The CDR3 protein is CASSIQRTGNTIYF. The CDR3, as DNA: TGTGCCAGCAGCATCCAGAGGACTGGAAACACCATATATTTT. The whole variable domain, filled in from reference TRBV11-1 and TRBJ1-3, reads EAEVAQSPRYKITEKSQAVAFWCDPISGHATLYWYRQILGQGPELLVQFQDESVVDDSQLPKDRFSAERLKGVDSTLKIQPAELGDSAMYLCASSIQRTGNTIYFGEGSWLTVV.